The clone carrying this T cell receptor (beta chain) turned up a few times. Its matching antigen is unknown. Sorting of CD4+ cells into CD25+CD127- cells was carried out for about five patients. This specimen belongs to a study of CD8+ T cells in alopecia areata. Study-wide points: Patients displayed less clarity in TCR sharing than mice, a finding possibly related to HLA.

With 7 bases removed from V and 5 bases from J, the gap between germline ends came to 14 bases. This CDR3 comprises 13 residues. CDR1 is SNHLY, CDR2 FYNNEI, per germline. Extraction of RNA preceded its reverse transcription into cDNA, which served as the sequencing template. Clones were read by immunoSEQ multiplex PCR, and TCRdb kept only the in-frame ones, dropping some. The sample shows 30,000 to 40,000 clones, around half of them seen only once. Sequencing was done on a sample of CD4+ Tregs sorted from blood. The chain combines TRBV2 with TRBJ1-1; D possibly corresponds to TRBD1 (5 bases). This clonotype originated in a human donor with alopecia areata. CDR3 amino acids: CASIQGVGTEAFF. DNA for the CDR3: TGTGCCAGCATCCAGGGAGTGGGTACTGAAGCTTTCTTT.